The 6 T cell receptor beta chains in this list originate from one sample, sequenced in a study of shared clonotypes between healthy human individuals. Terminally differentiated effector memory CD45RA+ cells were excluded from the naive CD8 cells, which were CD45RO-negative and positively selected for CCR7. Libraries were prepared by immunoSEQ multiplex PCR; TCRdb keeps only in-frame clonotypes and omits some of them. This table has some 2,100,000 clones, 93% appearing once. Input material: naive CD8+ T cells from PBMCs. The receptors here all came from a man aged 18 to 30 in good health. Some clones in this sample may be carry-over from other donors' samples.

The rearrangement joins TRBV14 to TRBJ1-4; D is unresolved. V was cut by 2 bases and J by 5 bases, with 9 bases left in between. The length of the CDR3 is 14 residues. Germline V CDR1 and CDR2: SGHDN, FVKESK. The CDR3 coding sequence is TGTGCCAGCAGCCAAATAGTTATCAATGAAAAACTGTTTTTT. Protein sequence: CASSQIVINEKLFF.

This rearrangement joins TRBV7-8 to TRBJ2-3; maybe TRBD2 (6 bases). CDR1 is SGHVS and CDR2 is FQNEAQ in the germline V gene. Trimming removed 4 bases at V and 2 bases at J, with 13 bases between. The CDR3 spans 15 residues. The CDR3 DNA sequence: TGTGCCAGCAGCTCTAGCGCGAAGTACACAGATACGCAGTATTTT. Translated: CASSSSAKYTDTQYF.

This clone was seen once. The rearrangement links TRBV28 to TRBJ2-1, with 7 bases fitting TRBD2. The CDR3 runs to 17 residues. V shed 5 bases and J 3 bases; nucleotides not matched to a gene: 13. Germline loops: CDR1 MDHEN, CDR2 SYDVKM. CDR3 coding DNA: TGTGCCAGCAGTCCCGTCTTGGGTCTAGCGGTCTACAATGAGCAGTTCTTC. Translation gives CASSPVLGLAVYNEQFF.

The V gene is TRBV7-6, the J gene TRBJ2-2; D might be TRBD2 (6 bases). Germline V gives CDR1 SGHVS, CDR2 FNYEAQ. There are 14 residues in the CDR3. V was cut by 5 bases and J by 9 bases, with 16 bases left in between. The CDR3 spells CASSPGLNHRELFF. The CDR3 DNA reads TGTGCCAGCAGCCCGGGACTGAACCACCGGGAGCTGTTTTTT.

V is TRBV28 and J is TRBJ1-1, with unresolved D. With 6 bases removed from V and 2 bases from J, the gap between germline ends came to 13 bases. The CDR3 is 14 amino acids. Germline CDR1 is MDHEN and CDR2 is SYDVKM. Written as DNA, the CDR3 is TGTGCCAGCAGCTTGTTTCGAAGTAACACTGAAGCTTTCTTT. This translates into CASSLFRSNTEAFF.

The chain uses TRBV6-6 and TRBJ2-7; 8 nucleotides line up with TRBD1. V shed 5 bases and J 5 bases; nucleotides not matched to a gene: 8. There are 14 residues in the CDR3. Germline V gene sequence: CDR1 MNHNY, CDR2 SVGAGI (reference sequence). This CDR3 is CASSPGQGAHEQYF. The CDR3 nucleotides read TGTGCCAGCAGTCCGGGGCAGGGGGCCCACGAGCAGTACTTC.